These T cell receptor beta chains were read from a single sample in a study of radiotherapy plus CTLA-4 blockade in lung cancer. Method: immunoSEQ multiplex PCR; TCRdb's copy keeps in-frame clones and lacks some. Altogether about 80,000 clones are present, about 86% being singletons, with the ten largest covering about 2%. This specimen was peripheral blood, taken from a patient treated with radiotherapy plus ipilimumab. The source is a human donor with non-small cell lung cancer who had a partial response to radiotherapy plus ipilimumab. Each CDR3 is given with its conserved first and last residue. Fields, in order: D gene, clone size, J gene, V gene, CDR3 DNA, CDR3 protein. The D gene is left open where the match is weak. Only part of the rows carry a size: once, few, many, or a class if the clone is expanded.

. | . | TRBJ1-5 | TRBV4-3 | TGCGCCAGCAGCCAAGGACAGGGCAATCAGCCCCAGCATTTT | CASSQGQGNQPQHF
TRBD2 | . | TRBJ2-1 | TRBV4-1 | TGCGCCAGCAGCCAAGATTTTGCCCCCTTGAGCGGGAACTACAATGAGCAGTTCTTC | CASSQDFAPLSGNYNEQFF
. | . | TRBJ2-7 | TRBV4-1 | TGCGCCAGCAGCCAAGATCGAGGACTAACCCCCTACGAGCAGTACTTC | CASSQDRGLTPYEQYF
TRBD1 | . | TRBJ1-2 | TRBV5-4 | TGTGCCAGCAGCTTGGGATCAGGGGGCGGATCCTATGGCTACACCTTC | CASSLGSGGGSYGYTF
TRBD2 | . | TRBJ2-4 | TRBV30 | TGTGCCTGGAGTACTGCGGGGGACATTCAGTACTTC | CAWSTAGDIQYF
. | few | TRBJ1-1 | TRBV2 | TGTGCCAGCAGTGGCCCCGGAGGCACTGAAGCTTTCTTT | CASSGPGGTEAFF
. | few | TRBJ2-5 | TRBV27 | TGTGCCAGCAGTTCCTATCCCCGCCGAGAGACCCAGTACTTC | CASSSYPRRETQYF
TRBD1 | . | TRBJ1-4 | TRBV18 | TGTGCCAGCTCACGACAGGGTGTAGATGAAAAACTGTTTTTT | CASSRQGVDEKLFF
TRBD1 | . | TRBJ2-2 | TRBV6-5 | TGTGCCAGCAGTCACAGGGGGACAGGGGTTATTTCCCTGTTTTTT | CASSHRGTGVISLFF
TRBD1 | . | TRBJ2-1 | TRBV10-1 | TGCGCCAGCTCGCCGGGACAGCTTATGAGTGAGCAGTTCTTC | CASSPGQLMSEQFF
TRBD1 | . | TRBJ2-7 | TRBV4-1 | TGCGCCAGCAGCCCTCCGGGACAGCCTCGAGAGCAGTACTTC | CASSPPGQPREQYF
. | . | TRBJ1-4 | TRBV6-4 | TGTGCCAGCAGTGACGATGTCAGGCTTAATGAAAAACTGTTTTTT | CASSDDVRLNEKLFF
. | . | TRBJ2-3 | TRBV25-1 | TGTGCCAGCAGTGTGGGCGGACGAGGACACCTCACAGATACGCAGTATTTT | CASSVGGRGHLTDTQYF
. | . | TRBJ1-1 | TRBV5-1 | TGCGCCAGCAGCTACGGCGGCCCGAACACTGAAGCTTTCTTT | CASSYGGPNTEAFF
. | . | TRBJ1-5 | TRBV4-3 | TGCGCCAGCAGCCAAGGGAGCGACAGATTCAATCAGCCCCAGCATTTT | CASSQGSDRFNQPQHF
. | . | TRBJ2-7 | TRBV19 | TGTGCCAGTAGTATTTGGCCTCGAGGGGAGCAGTACTTC | CASSIWPRGEQYF
. | few | TRBJ2-5 | TRBV5-4 | TGTGCCAGCAGTACGGGAGCTGAAGAGACCCAGTACTTC | CASSTGAEETQYF
TRBD1 | . | TRBJ2-1 | TRBV5-1 | TGCGCCAGCAGCTTAAGGACAGGGGGTCACAATGAGCAGTTCTTC | CASSLRTGGHNEQFF
. | . | TRBJ2-1 | TRBV19 | TGTGCCAGTACCACTGGGGCACCGACCTACAATGAGCAGTTCTTC | CASTTGAPTYNEQFF
. | . | TRBJ1-2 | TRBV10-3 | TGTGCCAGCAAGCAGCGGAAAGAGGGCTATGGCTACACCTTC | CASKQRKEGYGYTF
. | . | TRBJ2-5 | TRBV5-1 | TGCGCCAGCAGCATTGACTTGAGAGAGACCCAGTACTTC | CASSIDLRETQYF
TRBD1 | . | TRBJ2-3 | TRBV5-1 | TGCGCCAGCAGCATATGGGGACAGGGAGGGGCAGATACGCAGTATTTT | CASSIWGQGGADTQYF
TRBD2 | once | TRBJ2-5 | TRBV19 | TGTGCCAGTAGTAAGGGAGCGGGAGGCCAAGAGACCCAGTACTTC | CASSKGAGGQETQYF
TRBD2 | . | TRBJ2-1 | TRBV6-5 | TGTGCCAGCAGTTTCGACGGACTAGCGTCCTACAATGAGCAGTTCTTC | CASSFDGLASYNEQFF
TRBD1 | . | TRBJ2-3 | TRBV9 | TGTGCCAGCAGCGCGACAGGGCACACAGATACGCAGTATTTT | CASSATGHTDTQYF
. | . | TRBJ1-5 | TRBV7-6 | TGTGCCAGCAGCTTGGCGTCGGGGCAGGGGAATTGGCCCCAGCATTTT | CASSLASGQGNWPQHF
. | . | TRBJ2-6 | TRBV15 | TGTGCCACCAGCAGATCCTACTCTGGGGCCAACGTCCTGACTTTC | CATSRSYSGANVLTF
. | . | TRBJ1-2 | TRBV20-1 | TGCAGTGCTAAACCGGGTGGCTACACCTTC | CSAKPGGYTF
. | few | TRBJ1-2 | TRBV6-5 | TGTGCCAGCAGTTACCTAGATCGCCCTGGAGGCTACACCTTC | CASSYLDRPGGYTF
TRBD2 | . | TRBJ2-3 | TRBV6-5 | TGTGCCAGCAGTTACTCGGGACTAGAGGTGACAGATACGCAGTATTTT | CASSYSGLEVTDTQYF
TRBD2 | . | TRBJ2-1 | TRBV4-3 | TGCGCCAGCAGCCAAGATAGGGCGGGAGGGGCCTACAATGAGCAGTTCTTC | CASSQDRAGGAYNEQFF
. | . | TRBJ2-5 | TRBV28 | TGTGCCAGCAGTCCCAGGGTGATCCAGACCCAGTACTTC | CASSPRVIQTQYF
TRBD1 | . | TRBJ1-4 | TRBV6-5 | TGTGCCAGCAGTCGGGACAGGTCTGAAAAACTGTTTTTT | CASSRDRSEKLFF
. | once | TRBJ2-7 | TRBV4-1 | TGCGCCAGCAGCCAAGAGGACACTATAGGGAACGAGCAGTACTTC | CASSQEDTIGNEQYF
. | once | TRBJ1-2 | TRBV28 | TGTGCCAGCAGTTTATTGGAGGGCGGCTATGGCTACACCTTC | CASSLLEGGYGYTF
TRBD2 | . | TRBJ2-1 | TRBV6-6 | TGTGCCAGCAGCCATGGACTAGCGGGAGTTAACGAGCAGTTCTTC | CASSHGLAGVNEQFF
. | . | TRBJ1-4 | TRBV11-2 | TGTGCCAGCAGCTTACTATCGGCCGCGGATGCGTTTTTT | CASSLLSAADAFF
. | . | TRBJ2-3 | TRBV29-1 | TGCAGCGTTGTTGGCCGCACAGATACGCAGTATTTT | CSVVGRTDTQYF
TRBD2 | . | TRBJ2-3 | TRBV6-1 | TGTGCCAGCCTGGGACTAGCGGGAGATGGTACGCAGTATTTT | CASLGLAGDGTQYF
TRBD2 | . | TRBJ2-1 | TRBV19 | TGTGCCAGTAGCCTTTATCTAGCGGGAGTGATCGCGGACAATGAGCAGTTCTTC | CASSLYLAGVIADNEQFF
. | . | TRBJ2-3 | TRBV4-3 | TGCGCCAGCAGCCAAGGGCGGGGTAGCACAGATACGCAGTATTTT | CASSQGRGSTDTQYF
TRBD2 | . | TRBJ2-2 | TRBV10-3 | TGTGCCATCAGTGAAAGGAGCGGGACCACGGGGGGGGAGCTGTTTTTT | CAISERSGTTGGELFF
TRBD2 | . | TRBJ2-3 | TRBV6-6 | TGTGCCAGCAGTTACTCTAGCGGGAACACAGATACGCAGTATTTT | CASSYSSGNTDTQYF
. | . | TRBJ1-2 | TRBV27 | TGTGCCAGCAGCCCGAGGGTAAACTATGGCTACACCTTC | CASSPRVNYGYTF
TRBD1 | . | TRBJ2-7 | TRBV28 | TGTGCCAGCACCCGGACAGGGCCCTCCTACGAGCAGTACTTC | CASTRTGPSYEQYF
. | . | TRBJ1-1 | TRBV18 | TGTGCCAGCTCACCACTAGTATTGGGGACTCGGAACACTGAAGCTTTCTTT | CASSPLVLGTRNTEAFF
. | once | TRBJ1-2 | TRBV7-8 | TGTGCCAGCAGTCCCGGGACTGACTATGGCTACACCTTC | CASSPGTDYGYTF
TRBD2 | . | TRBJ2-7 | TRBV7-6 | TGTGCCAGCAGCCCGGGAGGGAAGGGCTACGAGCAGTACTTC | CASSPGGKGYEQYF
TRBD2 | . | TRBJ2-1 | TRBV7-6 | TGTGCCAGCAGCTTAGGGACTAGCGGAAACAATGAGCAGTTCTTC | CASSLGTSGNNEQFF
TRBD1 | . | TRBJ1-1 | TRBV19 | TGTGCCAGTATTAAGGCAGGGGGAATCAACACTGAAGCTTTCTTT | CASIKAGGINTEAFF
TRBD1 | . | TRBJ1-5 | TRBV19 | TGTGCCAGTAGTAGCAGGACAGGGGGGCCTACTGCCCAGCATTTT | CASSSRTGGPTAQHF
. | few | TRBJ1-4 | TRBV19 | TGTGCCAGTAACCGAGGGCTGGAGGAAAAACTGTTTTTT | CASNRGLEEKLFF
. | . | TRBJ1-4 | TRBV5-4 | TGTGCCAGCAGCTCCAAGACAGACGCTACTGAAAAACTGTTTTTT | CASSSKTDATEKLFF